Presented here are 2 T cell receptor beta chains from one specimen sequenced in a study of blood T cells in healthy people across ages. It was with a sample-barcoded 5' primer and a J-beta primer mix that a second PCR of roughly 7 to 12 cycles was run. TCRdb reprocessed the 5' RACE reads via MiXCR and lists one record per CDR3 protein. The data contain roughly 1.5 million distinct CDR3 sequences, under 55% of them singletons. Sample: blood. The receptors come from a woman younger than 30 in good health.

The chain employs TRBV12-3 or TRBV12-4 and TRBJ1-5, with a possible D match to TRBD1 (5 bases). CDR3 length: 18 residues. Trimming removed 1 base from V and 3 bases from J, with 19 bases in between. The CDR3 nucleotides read TGTGCCAGCAGTTTAGTTACTACATTCGGAGGGGTCAATCAGCCCCAGCATTTT. It yields the protein CASSLVTTFGGVNQPQHF.

The chain recombines TRBV6-2 or TRBV6-3 with TRBJ1-5; 9 bases agree with TRBD1. The germline V gene has CDR1 MNHEY and CDR2 SVGEGT. This CDR3 is built from 17 residues. V lost 2 bases and J lost 1; bases outside the gene matches: 6. The CDR3: CASSYRRGQGSNQPQHF. DNA of the CDR3: TGTGCCAGCAGTTACCGTCGGGGACAGGGAAGCAATCAGCCCCAGCATTTT.